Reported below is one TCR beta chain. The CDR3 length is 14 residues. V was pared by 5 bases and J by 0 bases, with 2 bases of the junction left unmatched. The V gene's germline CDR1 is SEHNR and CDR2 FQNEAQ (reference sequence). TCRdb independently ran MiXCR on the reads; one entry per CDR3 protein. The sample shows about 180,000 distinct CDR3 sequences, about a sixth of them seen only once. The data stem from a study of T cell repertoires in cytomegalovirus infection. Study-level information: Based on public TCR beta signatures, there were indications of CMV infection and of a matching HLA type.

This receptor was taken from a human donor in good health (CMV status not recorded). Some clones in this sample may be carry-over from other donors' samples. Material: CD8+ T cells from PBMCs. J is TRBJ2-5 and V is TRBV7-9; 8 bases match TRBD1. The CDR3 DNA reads TGTGCCAGCAGCGCGGACAGGGACCAAGAGACCCAGTACTTC. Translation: CASSADRDQETQYF.